The next 28 T cell receptor beta chains were all read from a single sample in a study of CD8 T cells in Susac syndrome. With random hexamers, reverse transcription was performed on about 0.5 to 1 ug of RNA. TCRdb re-called the immunoSEQ multiplex PCR reads through MiXCR, storing one row per CDR3 protein. The repertoire consists of about 90,000 distinct CDR3 sequences, with roughly 96% occurring once and the leading ten covering roughly 0.68%. The sample consisted of CD8+ T cells from PBMCs. The receptors stem from a human donor with Susac syndrome.

The chain uses TRBV7-9 and TRBJ2-6; D unresolved. The CDR3 extends over 17 amino acids. V shed 5 bases and J shed 0 bases, with 14 bases lying between them. Germline V gene data show CDR1 as SEHNR and CDR2 as FQNEAQ (reference sequence). The CDR3 sequence is CASSLDTMSSGANVLTF. The CDR3, as DNA: TGTGCCAGCAGCCTCGACACAATGAGCTCTGGGGCCAACGTCCTGACTTTC.

This clonotype was seen a single time. The genes are TRBV20-1 and TRBJ1-1; TRBD1 matches at 11 bases. CDR1 and CDR2 (germline): DFQATT, SNEGSKA (reference sequence). This CDR3 spans 15 amino acids. V shed 3 bases, J shed 1 base, and the junction held 4 bases outside the gene matches. The DNA of the CDR3 is TGCAGTGCTAGGGGGACAGGGGGAAAGAACACTGAAGCTTTCTTT. Protein product: CSARGTGGKNTEAFF.

The J gene is TRBJ2-1, the V gene TRBV11-2; D might be TRBD2 (6 bases). The CDR3 length is 15 residues. Germline V gene data show CDR1 as SGHAT and CDR2 as FQNNGV. With 5 bases removed from V and 0 bases from J, the gap between germline ends came to 11 bases. The chain's CDR3 is CASSPGLLSYNEQFF. CDR3 coding DNA: TGTGCCAGCAGCCCGGGACTTCTCTCCTACAATGAGCAGTTCTTC. The complete variable domain, with remaining parts taken from reference TRBV11-2 and TRBJ2-1, reads EAGVAQSPRYKIIEKRQSVAFWCNPISGHATLYWYQQILGQGPKLLIQFQNNGVVDDSQLPKDRFSAERLKGVDSTLKIQPAKLEDSAVYLCASSPGLLSYNEQFFGPGTRLTVL.

The chain combines TRBV6-6 with TRBJ1-1; D is perhaps TRBD1 (5 bases). The CDR3 is 14 amino acids. Germline CDR1 is MNHNY and CDR2 is SVGAGI (reference sequence). V was shortened by 6 bases and J by 1 base, with 12 bases between the two germline ends. DNA of the CDR3: TGTGCCAGCAGCGGAGGGGAGGAGAACACTGAAGCTTTCTTT. Its translation is CASSGGEENTEAFF.

The genes are TRBV6-5 and TRBJ2-7; TRBD2 might be the D (5 bases). The CDR3 loop spans 11 amino acids. Trimming pared 8 bases from V and 3 bases from J, leaving 8 bases between. The germline CDR1 and CDR2 sequences are MNHEY and SVGAGI. The CDR3 nucleotides are TGTGCCAGCTCCGCGGGCTACGAGCAGTACTTC. It translates to CASSAGYEQYF.

This sequence joins TRBV5-6 and TRBJ2-1; D not certain. The CDR3 consists of 14 residues. Per the germline V gene, CDR1 is SGHDT and CDR2 is YYEEEE. Trimming left V 2 bases short and J 9 bases short, with 15 bases between. The CDR3 here is CASSFGPPPAEQFF. The CDR3 region has the DNA TGTGCCAGCAGCTTTGGCCCCCCGCCAGCTGAGCAGTTCTTC.

The rearrangement links TRBV4-1 to TRBJ1-5; TRBD1 might be the D (6 bases). This CDR3 comprises 16 residues. The germline V gene has CDR1 MGHRA and CDR2 YSYEKL. V lost 0 bases and J 4 bases, leaving 13 bases between the germline ends. CDR3 in DNA: TGCGCCAGCAGCCAAGAATCGCGGGGGCAGAATCAGCCCCAGCATTTT. Protein product: CASSQESRGQNQPQHF.

CDR3 sequence: CSVGTELHNEQFF. Here the CDR3 DNA reads TGCAGCGTTGGAACGGAACTACACAATGAGCAGTTCTTC. V and J are TRBV29-1 and TRBJ2-1, with unresolved D. Deletions cut 4 bases from V and 5 bases from J, with 12 bases between. Per the germline V gene, CDR1 is SQVTM and CDR2 is ANQGSEA. CDR3 length: 13 residues.

The rearrangement links TRBV5-1 to TRBJ2-2; tentative D call: TRBD1 (6 bases). V gave up 2 bases and J gave up 3 bases, with 11 bases separating them. Germline assignment: CDR1 SGHRS and CDR2 YFSETQ. The CDR3 runs 15 residues. The DNA of the CDR3 is TGCGCCAGCAGCTTACTGGCAGGGGACACCGGGGAGCTGTTTTTT. It specifies CASSLLAGDTGELFF.

A single count supports this clonotype. The chain is built from TRBV4-3 and TRBJ1-6, with 7 bases aligning to TRBD1. The V gene end was trimmed by 1 base and the J gene end by 8 bases; junction bases not matched to a gene: 5. The CDR3 spans 15 residues. Germline values: CDR1 LGHNA, CDR2 YSLEER. In DNA form, the CDR3 reads TGCGCCAGCAGCCAAGGACAGGGCTGGGATTCACCCCTCCACTTT. Translating it yields CASSQGQGWDSPLHF.

The V call is TRBV20-1, the J call TRBJ1-6; no definite D call. This CDR3 spans 13 amino acids. Trimming pared 3 bases from V and 8 bases from J, leaving 11 bases between. Germline lookup yields CDR1 DFQATT and CDR2 SNEGSKA (reference sequence). CDR3 loop: CSARRKVDSPLHF. The DNA of the CDR3 is TGCAGTGCTAGGCGGAAGGTCGATTCACCCCTCCACTTT.

This chain joins TRBV9 and TRBJ1-2; no reliable D call. The CDR3 runs 11 residues. V shed 3 bases and J shed 8 bases, with 8 bases lying between them. The germline V gene encodes CDR1 SGDLS and CDR2 YYNGEE. The CDR3 DNA follows: TGTGCCAGCAGCGCCCTCCCCGGCTACACCTTC. This sequence encodes CASSALPGYTF.

V gene TRBV27 combines with J gene TRBJ2-7; 8 bases map to TRBD1. CDR3 size: 14 residues. V dropped 4 bases and J dropped 3; count of bases not matched to a gene: 5. Germline loops: CDR1 MNHEY, CDR2 SMNVEV (reference sequence). This chain's CDR3 is CASSSSGTGYEQYF. In DNA, the CDR3 is TGTGCCAGCAGTTCTTCCGGGACAGGCTACGAGCAGTACTTC.

The chain has TRBV6-1 and TRBJ1-1, with a weak D call TRBD1 (5 bases). From germline, CDR1 is MNHNS and CDR2 SASEGT. Trimming shortened V by 7 bases and J by 0 bases, and 24 bases separated the two germline ends. The CDR3 is 18 residues long. The CDR3 here is CASTYGATRRNMNTEAFF. The CDR3 DNA sequence: TGTGCCAGCACCTACGGGGCGACCCGAAGAAACATGAACACTGAAGCTTTCTTT.

V usage is TRBV3-1 and J usage is TRBJ2-2; 10 nucleotides line up with TRBD2. CDR3 length equals 17 residues. CDR1 LGHDT and CDR2 YNNKEL come from the germline V gene (reference sequence). With 3 bases clipped from V and 7 bases from J, the junction kept 11 bases outside the gene matches. The CDR3 DNA reads TGTGCCAGCAGCCAGTTTCTAGCGGGAGCGGGGAGCGGGGAGCTGTTTTTT. Translated: CASSQFLAGAGSGELFF.

The gene calls are TRBV5-1 and TRBJ2-2; D call uncertain. The CDR3 spans 13 residues. The V gene lost 4 bases and the J gene lost 2 bases, with 6 bases spanning the gap. Per germline, CDR1 SGHRS and CDR2 YFSETQ. The CDR3 bases are TGCGCCAGCAGCGAATTTAACACCGGGGAGCTGTTTTTT. Translating it yields CASSEFNTGELFF.

The chain joins TRBV24-1 to TRBJ2-7, with 8 nucleotides matching TRBD1. Unmatched junction bases numbered 4, after V lost 6 bases and J lost 1 base. CDR3 length: 14 residues. Germline V gene lookup returns CDR1 KGHDR and CDR2 SFDVKD. As DNA, the CDR3 is TGTGCCACCAGTAACACAGGGGGGTCCTACGAGCAGTACTTC. Amino acids: CATSNTGGSYEQYF.

The V and J genes are TRBV7-6 and TRBJ1-2; 9 positions match TRBD1. J was trimmed by 3 bases and V by 5 bases; bases with no gene match: 4. The CDR3 spans 14 residues. The germline V gene encodes CDR1 SGHVS and CDR2 FNYEAQ. The CDR3 nucleotides are TGTGCCAGCAGCCCGAGACAGGGGGACTATGGCTACACCTTC. Translation: CASSPRQGDYGYTF. Filled out from reference TRBV7-6 and TRBJ1-2, the complete variable domain reads GAGVSQSPRYKVTKRGQDVALRCDPISGHVSLYWYRQALGQGPEFLTYFNYEAQQDKSGLPNDRFSAERPEGSISTLTIQRTEQRDSAMYRCASSPRQGDYGYTFGSGTRLTVV.

The chain recombines TRBV10-3 with TRBJ2-7; 11 positions agree with TRBD1. CDR1 and CDR2 from the germline V gene are ENHRY and SYGVKD. The length of the CDR3 is 14 residues. V lost 2 bases and J lost 8; bases outside the gene matches: 5. For the CDR3, the DNA is TGTGCCATCAGTGAGACAGGACAGGGGGCCAAGCAGTACTTC. Amino acids: CAISETGQGAKQYF.

The V and J genes are TRBV11-2 and TRBJ2-7; TRBD1 is a possible D gene (6 bases). This CDR3 comprises 14 residues. The V gene lost 3 bases and the J gene lost 7 bases, with 16 bases spanning the gap. Germline V gives CDR1 SGHAT, CDR2 FQNNGV. This chain's CDR3 is CASSLTGNPGEQYF. Here the CDR3 DNA reads TGTGCCAGCAGCTTGACAGGTAACCCTGGAGAGCAGTACTTC.

This chain joins TRBV9 and TRBJ1-6, with D unresolved. The germline V gene encodes CDR1 SGDLS and CDR2 YYNGEE. There are 12 residues in the CDR3. The V end lost 2 bases, the J end lost 11 bases, and 8 bases lay between the germline ends. In DNA form, the CDR3 reads TGTGCCAGCAGCGTTTTGGGAACACCCCTCCACTTT. Translation gives CASSVLGTPLHF.

This sequence joins TRBV4-1 and TRBJ1-5; no definite D call. V was clipped by 0 bases and J by 3 bases, with 9 bases between them. This CDR3 has 15 amino acids. Germline V gives CDR1 MGHRA, CDR2 YSYEKL. This CDR3 is CASSQEPRNNQPQHF. The CDR3 bases are TGCGCCAGCAGCCAAGAGCCCCGGAACAATCAGCCCCAGCATTTT.

This rearrangement joins TRBV20-1 to TRBJ1-1; D may be TRBD1 (6 bases). Deletions cut 3 bases from V and 4 bases from J, with 18 bases between. CDR1 is DFQATT and CDR2 is SNEGSKA in the germline V gene (reference sequence). This CDR3 spans 15 amino acids. As DNA, the CDR3 is TGCAGTGCTAGTGCCCCCCGGGGGGCGGGCACTGAAGCTTTCTTT. Its protein product is CSASAPRGAGTEAFF.

The chain employs TRBV30 and TRBJ1-1; D uncertain. CDR3 size: 11 residues. Germline V gene lookup returns CDR1 GTSNPN and CDR2 SVGIG (reference sequence). V was shortened by 5 bases and J by 5 bases, with 9 bases between the two germline ends. The CDR3 DNA follows: TGTGCCTGGTTGCGGGGAACTGAAGCTTTCTTT. This sequence encodes CAWLRGTEAFF.

This rearrangement joins TRBV27 to TRBJ2-7; no definite D call. Trimming stripped 7 bases from V and 2 bases from J, with 18 bases between. Germline lookup yields CDR1 MNHEY and CDR2 SMNVEV (reference sequence). The CDR3 sequence is 15 residues long. The CDR3 bases are TGTGCCAGCATGGAAGCTAGTGTGGGGACCTACGAGCAGTACTTC. This codes for CASMEASVGTYEQYF.

V gene TRBV6-6 combines with J gene TRBJ1-2, with D possibly matching TRBD1 (6 bases). V lost 6 bases and J lost 1, with 12 bases in between. Looked up from germline, CDR1 is MNHNY and CDR2 is SVGAGI (reference sequence). The CDR3 loop spans 14 amino acids. CDR3 in amino acids: CASSDRRLNYGYTF. CDR3 in DNA: TGTGCCAGCAGCGACAGGCGACTTAACTATGGCTACACCTTC.

The rearrangement uses TRBV7-8 and TRBJ1-1, with D tentatively TRBD1 (5 bases). Germline V gene data show CDR1 as SGHVS and CDR2 as FQNEAQ. The CDR3 runs to 14 residues. Trimming took off 5 bases at V and 0 bases at J, with 10 bases between the two ends. The CDR3 region is CASSPDRMNTEAFF. The CDR3 DNA reads TGTGCCAGCAGCCCAGACAGAATGAACACTGAAGCTTTCTTT.

The CDR3 sequence: CASTRSTGGNSPLHF. CDR3 in DNA: TGTGCCAGCACTCGATCGACAGGGGGAAATTCACCCCTCCACTTT. This chain joins TRBV2 and TRBJ1-6; 9 bases match TRBD1. V lost 7 bases and J lost 7; bases outside the gene matches: 8. The CDR3 runs to 15 residues. CDR1 SNHLY and CDR2 FYNNEI come from the germline V gene. Full variable domain (outside the CDR3, taken from reference TRBV2 and TRBJ1-6): EPEVTQTPSHQVTQMGQEVILRCVPISNHLYFYWYRQILGQKVEFLVSFYNNEISEKSEIFDDQFSVERPDGSNFTLKIRSTKLEDSAMYFCASTRSTGGNSPLHFGNGTRLTVT.